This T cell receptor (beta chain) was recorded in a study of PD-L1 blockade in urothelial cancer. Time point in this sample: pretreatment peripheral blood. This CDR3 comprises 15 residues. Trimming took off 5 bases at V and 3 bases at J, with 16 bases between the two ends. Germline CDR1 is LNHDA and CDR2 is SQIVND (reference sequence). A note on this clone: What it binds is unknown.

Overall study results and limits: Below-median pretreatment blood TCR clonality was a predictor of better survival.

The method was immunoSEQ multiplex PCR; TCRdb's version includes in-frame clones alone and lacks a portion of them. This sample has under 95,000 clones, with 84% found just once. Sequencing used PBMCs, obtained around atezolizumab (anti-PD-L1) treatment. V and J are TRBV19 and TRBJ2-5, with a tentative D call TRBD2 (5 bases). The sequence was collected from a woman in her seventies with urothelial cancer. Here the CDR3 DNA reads TGTGCCAGTAGTGGCTCGGGGAGTGGGAAAGAGACCCAGTACTTC. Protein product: CASSGSGSGKETQYF.